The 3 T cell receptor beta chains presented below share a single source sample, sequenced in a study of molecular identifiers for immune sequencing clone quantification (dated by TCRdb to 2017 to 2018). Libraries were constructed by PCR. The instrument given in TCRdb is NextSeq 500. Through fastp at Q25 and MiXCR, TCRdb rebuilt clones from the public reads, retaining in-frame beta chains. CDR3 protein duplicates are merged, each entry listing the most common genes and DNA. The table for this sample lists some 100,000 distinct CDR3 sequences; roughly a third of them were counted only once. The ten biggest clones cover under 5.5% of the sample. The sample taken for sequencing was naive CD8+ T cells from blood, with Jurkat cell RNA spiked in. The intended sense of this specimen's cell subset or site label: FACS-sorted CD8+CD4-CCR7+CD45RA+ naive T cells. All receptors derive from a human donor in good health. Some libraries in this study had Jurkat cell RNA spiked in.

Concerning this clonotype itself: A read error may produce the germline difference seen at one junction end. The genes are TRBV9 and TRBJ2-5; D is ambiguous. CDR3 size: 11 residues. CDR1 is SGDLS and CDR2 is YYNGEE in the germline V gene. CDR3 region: CASSAEVTHYF. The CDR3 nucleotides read TGTGCCAGCAGCGCCGAAGTGACCCATTACTTC.

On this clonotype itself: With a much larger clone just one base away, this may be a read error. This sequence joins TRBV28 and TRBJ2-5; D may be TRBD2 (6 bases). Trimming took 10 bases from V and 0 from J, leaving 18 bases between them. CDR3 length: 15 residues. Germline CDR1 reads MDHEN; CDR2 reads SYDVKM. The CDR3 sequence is CATRSLADNQETQYF. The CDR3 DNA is TGTGCCACCCGATCCTTAGCGGACAACCAAGAGACCCAGTACTTC.

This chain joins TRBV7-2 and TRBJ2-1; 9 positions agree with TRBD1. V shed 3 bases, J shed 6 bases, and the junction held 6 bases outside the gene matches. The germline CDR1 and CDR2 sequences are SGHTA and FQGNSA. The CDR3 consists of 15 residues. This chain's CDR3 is CASSFPGTGSNEQFF. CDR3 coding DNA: TGTGCCAGCAGCTTCCCCGGGACAGGGTCCAATGAGCAGTTCTTC. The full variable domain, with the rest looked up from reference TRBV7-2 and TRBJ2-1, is GAGVSQSPSNKVTEKGKDVELRCDPISGHTALYWYRQSLGQGLEFLIYFQGNSAPDKSGLPSDRFSAERTGGSVSTLTIQRTQQEDSAVYLCASSFPGTGSNEQFFGPGTRLTVL.